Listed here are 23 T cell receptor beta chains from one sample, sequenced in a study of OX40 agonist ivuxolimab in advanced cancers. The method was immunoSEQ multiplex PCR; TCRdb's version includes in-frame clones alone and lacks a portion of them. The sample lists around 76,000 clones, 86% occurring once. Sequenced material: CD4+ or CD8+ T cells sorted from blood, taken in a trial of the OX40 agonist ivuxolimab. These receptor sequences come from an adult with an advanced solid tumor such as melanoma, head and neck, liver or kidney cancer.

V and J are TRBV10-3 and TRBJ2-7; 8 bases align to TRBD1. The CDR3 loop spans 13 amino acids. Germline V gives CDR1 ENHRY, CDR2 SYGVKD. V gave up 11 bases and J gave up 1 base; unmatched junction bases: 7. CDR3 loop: CASGQGSSYEQYF. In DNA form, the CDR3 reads TGTGCCTCAGGACAGGGATCTTCCTACGAGCAGTACTTC.

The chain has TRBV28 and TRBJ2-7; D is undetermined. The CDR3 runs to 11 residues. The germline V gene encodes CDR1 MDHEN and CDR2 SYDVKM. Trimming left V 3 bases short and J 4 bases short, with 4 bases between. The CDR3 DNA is TGTGCCAGCAGTTTCGAATACGAGCAGTACTTC. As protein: CASSFEYEQYF.

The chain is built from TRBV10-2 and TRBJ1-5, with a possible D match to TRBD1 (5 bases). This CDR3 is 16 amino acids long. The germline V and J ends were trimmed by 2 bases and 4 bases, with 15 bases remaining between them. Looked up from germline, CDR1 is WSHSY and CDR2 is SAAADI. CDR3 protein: CASSERGGGGNQPQHF. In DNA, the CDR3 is TGCGCCAGCAGTGAGCGGGGCGGGGGAGGGAATCAGCCCCAGCATTTT.

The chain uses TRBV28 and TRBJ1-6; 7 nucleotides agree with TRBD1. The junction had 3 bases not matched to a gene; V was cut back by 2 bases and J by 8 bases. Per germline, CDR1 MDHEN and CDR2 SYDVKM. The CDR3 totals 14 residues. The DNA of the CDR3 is TGTGCCAGCAGTTTAGGGGACAGAGATTCACCCCTCCACTTT. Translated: CASSLGDRDSPLHF. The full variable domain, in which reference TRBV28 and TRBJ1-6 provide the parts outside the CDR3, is DVKVTQSSRYLVKRTGEKVFLECVQDMDHENMFWYRQDPGLGLRLIYFSYDVKMKEKGDIPEGYSVSREKKERFSLILESASTNQTSMYLCASSLGDRDSPLHFGNGTRLTVT.

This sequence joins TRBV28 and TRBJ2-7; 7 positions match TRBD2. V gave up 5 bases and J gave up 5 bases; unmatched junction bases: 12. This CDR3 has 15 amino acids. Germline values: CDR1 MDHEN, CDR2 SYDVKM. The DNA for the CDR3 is TGTGCCAGCAGTATAAAAATCGGGGGGAGCGACGAGCAGTACTTC. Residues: CASSIKIGGSDEQYF.

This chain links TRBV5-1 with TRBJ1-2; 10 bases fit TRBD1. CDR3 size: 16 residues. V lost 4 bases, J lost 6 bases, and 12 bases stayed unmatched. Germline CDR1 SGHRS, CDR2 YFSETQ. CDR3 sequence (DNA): TGCGCCAGCAGCCAAAGTCCCGGGACAGGGGCCGATGGCTACACCTTC. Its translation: CASSQSPGTGADGYTF. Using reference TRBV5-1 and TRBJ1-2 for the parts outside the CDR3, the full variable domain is KAGVTQTPRYLIKTRGQQVTLSCSPISGHRSVSWYQQTPGQGLQFLFEYFSETQRNKGNFPGRFSGRQFSNSRSEMNVSTLELGDSALYLCASSQSPGTGADGYTFGSGTRLTVV.

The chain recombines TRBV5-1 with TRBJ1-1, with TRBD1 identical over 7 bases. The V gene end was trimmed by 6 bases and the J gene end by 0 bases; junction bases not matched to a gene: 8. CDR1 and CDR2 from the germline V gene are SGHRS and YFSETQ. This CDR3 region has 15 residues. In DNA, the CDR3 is TGCGCCAGCAATCCCTCCGGGACAGTGAACACTGAAGCTTTCTTT. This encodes CASNPSGTVNTEAFF. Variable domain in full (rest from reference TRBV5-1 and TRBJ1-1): KAGVTQTPRYLIKTRGQQVTLSCSPISGHRSVSWYQQTPGQGLQFLFEYFSETQRNKGNFPGRFSGRQFSNSRSEMNVSTLELGDSALYLCASNPSGTVNTEAFFGQGTRLTVV.

The CDR3 bases are TGTGCCAGCAGCCCCCCATTGGCAGTTGCAACTAATGAAAAACTGTTTTTT. Translated: CASSPPLAVATNEKLFF. The chain has TRBV2 and TRBJ1-4; D call uncertain. CDR1 and CDR2 (germline): SNHLY, FYNNEI. V was clipped by 6 bases and J by 0 bases, with 17 bases between them. CDR3 length equals 17 residues.

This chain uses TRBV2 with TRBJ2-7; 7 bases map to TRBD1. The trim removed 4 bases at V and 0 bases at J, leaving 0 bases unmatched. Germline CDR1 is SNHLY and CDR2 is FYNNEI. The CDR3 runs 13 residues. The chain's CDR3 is CASSGDSSYEQYF. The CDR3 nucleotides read TGTGCCAGCAGTGGGGACAGCTCCTACGAGCAGTACTTC.

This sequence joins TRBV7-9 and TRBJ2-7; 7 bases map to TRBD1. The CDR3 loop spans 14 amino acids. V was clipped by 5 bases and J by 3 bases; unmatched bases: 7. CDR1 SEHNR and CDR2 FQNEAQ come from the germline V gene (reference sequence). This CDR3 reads CASSTRTGYYEQYF. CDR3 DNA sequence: TGTGCCAGCAGCACACGGACAGGTTACTACGAGCAGTACTTC.

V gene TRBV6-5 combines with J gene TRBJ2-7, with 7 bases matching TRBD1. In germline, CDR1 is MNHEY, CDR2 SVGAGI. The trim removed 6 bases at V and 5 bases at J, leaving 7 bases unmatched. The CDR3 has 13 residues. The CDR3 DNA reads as TGTGCCAGCAGAAAGACAGGGCGCCACGAGCAGTACTTC. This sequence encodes CASRKTGRHEQYF.

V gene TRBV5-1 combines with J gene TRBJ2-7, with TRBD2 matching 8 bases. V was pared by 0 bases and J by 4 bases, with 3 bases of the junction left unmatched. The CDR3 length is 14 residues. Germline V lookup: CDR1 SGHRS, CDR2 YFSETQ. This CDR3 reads CASSLGGGKYEQYF. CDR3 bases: TGCGCCAGCAGCTTGGGCGGGGGGAAGTACGAGCAGTACTTC.

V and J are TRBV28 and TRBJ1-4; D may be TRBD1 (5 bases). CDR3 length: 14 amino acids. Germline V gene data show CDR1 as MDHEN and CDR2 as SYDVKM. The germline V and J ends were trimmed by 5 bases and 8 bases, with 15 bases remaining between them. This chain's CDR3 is CASSLTRGGEKLFF. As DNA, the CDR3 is TGTGCCAGCAGTCTTACAAGGGGTGGGGAAAAACTGTTTTTT.

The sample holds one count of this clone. The CDR3 sequence: CASSFAGVYNEQFF. CDR3 DNA sequence: TGTGCCAGCAGCTTTGCAGGGGTTTACAATGAGCAGTTCTTC. The chain links TRBV7-3 to TRBJ2-1; a possible D gene is TRBD1 (6 bases). The CDR3 loop spans 14 amino acids. V was clipped by 3 bases and J by 4 bases, with 10 bases between them. Germline V gene sequence: CDR1 SGHTA, CDR2 FQGTGA.

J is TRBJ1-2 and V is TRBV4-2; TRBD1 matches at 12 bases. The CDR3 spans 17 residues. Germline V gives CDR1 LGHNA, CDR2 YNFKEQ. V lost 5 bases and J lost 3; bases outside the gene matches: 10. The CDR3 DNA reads TGTGCCAGCAGCAATACCGGGACAGGGGGCAAGGACTATGGCTACACCTTC. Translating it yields CASSNTGTGGKDYGYTF.

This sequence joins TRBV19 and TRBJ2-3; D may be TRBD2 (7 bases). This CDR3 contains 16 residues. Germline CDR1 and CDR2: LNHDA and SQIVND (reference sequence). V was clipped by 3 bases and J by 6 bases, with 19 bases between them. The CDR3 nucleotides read TGTGCCAGTAGTATTTCGGGTCGGGGGGCGTTTGATACGCAGTATTTT. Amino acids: CASSISGRGAFDTQYF. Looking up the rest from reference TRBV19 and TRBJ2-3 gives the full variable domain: DGGITQSPKYLFRKEGQNVTLSCEQNLNHDAMYWYRQDPGQGLRLIYYSQIVNDFQKGDIAEGYSVSREKKESFPLTVTSAQKNPTAFYLCASSISGRGAFDTQYFGPGTRLTVL.

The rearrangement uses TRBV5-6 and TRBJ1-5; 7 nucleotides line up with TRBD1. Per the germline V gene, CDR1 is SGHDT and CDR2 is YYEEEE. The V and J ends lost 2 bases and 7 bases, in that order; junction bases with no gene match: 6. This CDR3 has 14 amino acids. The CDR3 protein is CASSLGQGGQPQHF. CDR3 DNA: TGTGCCAGCAGCTTAGGGCAGGGGGGCCAGCCCCAGCATTTT.

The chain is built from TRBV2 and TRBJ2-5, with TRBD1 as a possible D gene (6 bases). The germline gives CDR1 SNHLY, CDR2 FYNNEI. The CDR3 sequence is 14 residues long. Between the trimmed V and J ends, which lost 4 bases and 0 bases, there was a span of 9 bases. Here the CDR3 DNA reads TGTGCCAGCAGTGTAACAGGGTACCAAGAGACCCAGTACTTC. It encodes CASSVTGYQETQYF.

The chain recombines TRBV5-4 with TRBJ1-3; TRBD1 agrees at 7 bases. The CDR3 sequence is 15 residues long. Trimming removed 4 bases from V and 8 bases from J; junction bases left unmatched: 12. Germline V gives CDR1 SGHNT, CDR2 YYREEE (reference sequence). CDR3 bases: TGTGCCAGCAGCCAAGAAATGTCCCAGGGGGACACCATATATTTT. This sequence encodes CASSQEMSQGDTIYF. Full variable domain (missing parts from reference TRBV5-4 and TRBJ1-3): ETGVTQSPTHLIKTRGQQVTLRCSSQSGHNTVSWYQQALGQGPQFIFQYYREEENGRGNFPPRFSGLQFPNYSSELNVNALELDDSALYLCASSQEMSQGDTIYFGEGSWLTVV.

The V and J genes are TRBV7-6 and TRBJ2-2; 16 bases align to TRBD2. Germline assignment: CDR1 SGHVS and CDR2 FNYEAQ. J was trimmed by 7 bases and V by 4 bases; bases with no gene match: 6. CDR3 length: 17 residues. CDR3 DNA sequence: TGTGCCAGCAGCTCGGGACTAGCGGGGGGGCCTAACGGGGAGCTGTTTTTT. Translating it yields CASSSGLAGGPNGELFF.

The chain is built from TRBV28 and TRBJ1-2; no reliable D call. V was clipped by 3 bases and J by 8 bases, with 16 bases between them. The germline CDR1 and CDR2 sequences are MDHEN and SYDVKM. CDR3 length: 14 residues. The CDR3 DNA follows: TGTGCCAGCAGTTTCAGCGGAATTACGGGGGGCTACACCTTC. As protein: CASSFSGITGGYTF.

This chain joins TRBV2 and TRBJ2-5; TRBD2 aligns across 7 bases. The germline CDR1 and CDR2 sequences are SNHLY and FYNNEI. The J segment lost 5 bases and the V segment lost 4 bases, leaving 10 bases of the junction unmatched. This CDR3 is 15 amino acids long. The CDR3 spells CASSVQQWGGETQYF. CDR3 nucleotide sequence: TGTGCCAGCAGTGTCCAGCAGTGGGGGGGGGAGACCCAGTACTTC. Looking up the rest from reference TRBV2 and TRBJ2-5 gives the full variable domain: EPEVTQTPSHQVTQMGQEVILRCVPISNHLYFYWYRQILGQKVEFLVSFYNNEISEKSEIFDDQFSVERPDGSNFTLKIRSTKLEDSAMYFCASSVQQWGGETQYFGPGTRLLVL.

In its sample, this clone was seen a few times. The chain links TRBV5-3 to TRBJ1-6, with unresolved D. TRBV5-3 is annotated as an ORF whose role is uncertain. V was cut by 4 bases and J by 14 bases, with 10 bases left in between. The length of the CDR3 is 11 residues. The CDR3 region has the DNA TGTGCCAGAAGCATATGTATCACCCTCCACTTT. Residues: CARSICITLHF.